Shown below are 12 T cell receptor beta chains from a single sample sequenced in a study of T cells in Graves' hyperthyroidism and ophthalmopathy. Authors of the study amplified TCR beta CDR3 regions from RNA transcripts. Carried out on the TCR CDR3, a first-round RT-PCR used the HTBI primer set. TCRdb re-derived calls from the multiplex PCR reads in MiXCR, one entry per CDR3 protein. The table has under 350,000 distinct CDR3 sequences, about a sixth seen once; the top ten hold around 61%. Sequencing was done on a sample of blood. The origin of the receptors is an older woman with Graves' ophthalmopathy.

J is TRBJ2-2 and V is TRBV10-1; TRBD1 is a possible D gene (6 bases). Germline assignment: CDR1 WNHNN and CDR2 SYGVQD (reference sequence). The CDR3 extends over 15 amino acids. The V end lost 4 bases, the J end lost 2 bases, and 11 bases lay between the germline ends. The CDR3 spells CASSVTGTNTGELFF. CDR3 nucleotide sequence: TGCGCCAGCAGTGTAACCGGGACAAACACCGGGGAGCTGTTTTTT.

This chain connects TRBV20-1 to TRBJ2-2; D remains ambiguous. The CDR3 sequence is 13 residues long. In germline, CDR1 is DFQATT, CDR2 SNEGSKA (reference sequence). V lost 6 bases and J 7 bases, leaving 15 bases between the germline ends. CDR3 loop: CSAPRPIGGELFF. CDR3 nucleotide sequence: TGCAGTGCCCCAAGGCCGATCGGCGGGGAGCTGTTTTTT.

This clonotype was seen repeatedly, ten times or more. The chain recombines TRBV11-2 with TRBJ2-7; D is uncertain. V lost 5 bases and J 7 bases, leaving 15 bases between the germline ends. CDR3 length equals 13 residues. The germline V gene has CDR1 SGHAT and CDR2 FQNNGV. The CDR3 nucleotides read TGTGCCAGCAGCATAGCCGGACGCCGGGAGCAGTACTTC. Amino acids: CASSIAGRREQYF.

This clonotype was seen ten or more times. V is TRBV11-1 and J is TRBJ2-3, with D unresolved. The germline V and J ends were trimmed by 2 bases and 6 bases, with 12 bases remaining between them. The CDR3 runs to 14 residues. CDR1 is SGHAT, CDR2 FQDESV, per germline (reference sequence). CDR3 residues: CASSLSRPQDTQYF. The CDR3 DNA is TGTGCCAGCAGCTTATCCCGGCCCCAGGATACGCAGTATTTT.

This clonotype has a handful of counts. The gene calls are TRBV5-5 and TRBJ2-7, with D maybe TRBD1 (6 bases). Trimming left V 3 bases short and J 7 bases short, with 11 bases between. The CDR3 has 12 residues. The germline V gene encodes CDR1 SGHKS and CDR2 YYEKEE (reference sequence). CDR3 in amino acids: CASSYRDREQYF. The CDR3 DNA reads as TGTGCCAGCAGCTACAGGGATCGGGAGCAGTACTTC.

This chain connects TRBV4-3 to TRBJ2-3; D is perhaps TRBD1 (5 bases). V lost 0 bases to trimming and J lost 6 bases, with 16 bases between them. The CDR3 contains 16 residues. Germline loops: CDR1 LGHNA, CDR2 YSLEER. The CDR3 nucleotides are TGCGCCAGCAGCCAAGAGTGGGGCCGCGTGGAGGATACGCAGTATTTT. Translated, it gives CASSQEWGRVEDTQYF.

This clonotype has more than one count but fewer than ten. The chain couples TRBV9 to TRBJ2-3; D possibly matches TRBD1 or TRBD2 (6 bases each). CDR1 and CDR2 (germline): SGDLS, YYNGEE. V lost 3 bases and J 0 bases, leaving 14 bases between the germline ends. The CDR3 is made up of 16 amino acids. This chain's CDR3 is CASSGGATPSTDTQYF. DNA of the CDR3: TGTGCCAGCAGCGGGGGGGCCACACCCAGCACAGATACGCAGTATTTT.

The chain uses TRBV24-1 and TRBJ1-5, with 8 positions matching TRBD1. V shed 5 bases, J shed 6 bases, and the junction held 5 bases outside the gene matches. CDR1 KGHDR and CDR2 SFDVKD come from the germline V gene. The CDR3 loop spans 14 amino acids. CDR3 protein: CATSVAGGSQPQHF. The CDR3 DNA is TGTGCCACCAGTGTTGCAGGGGGCAGTCAGCCCCAGCATTTT.

The rearrangement joins TRBV6-4 to TRBJ2-1, with 9 bases identical to TRBD2. CDR3 length: 15 amino acids. V trimming: 7 bases; J trimming: 6 bases; junction bases outside the gene matches: 10. Germline loops: CDR1 MRHNA, CDR2 SNTAGT. This CDR3 reads CASKRASGTVNEQFF. The CDR3, as DNA: TGTGCCAGCAAAAGGGCTAGCGGGACGGTCAATGAGCAGTTCTTC.

This clonotype was picked up a small number of times. This chain connects TRBV5-8 to TRBJ1-1; D remains unclear. V was clipped by 3 bases and J by 1 base, with 16 bases between them. CDR1 is SGHTS, CDR2 YDEGEE, per germline. The CDR3 loop spans 16 amino acids. The CDR3 spells CASSWAIPRGNTEAFF. Written as DNA, the CDR3 is TGTGCCAGCAGCTGGGCCATCCCAAGAGGGAACACTGAAGCTTTCTTT.

This clonotype was counted at least ten times. The chain employs TRBV6-1 and TRBJ2-3, with 7 bases fitting TRBD2. This CDR3 comprises 14 residues. V lost 0 bases and J lost 5; bases outside the gene matches: 2. In germline, CDR1 is MNHNS, CDR2 SASEGT. For the CDR3, the DNA is TGTGCCAGCAGTGAAGCGGGGGGGGAAGATACGCAGTATTTT. It specifies CASSEAGGEDTQYF.

This clonotype was observed a few times. The chain is built from TRBV5-1 and TRBJ1-1; D call uncertain. The CDR3 has 14 amino acids. The germline V and J ends were trimmed by 7 bases and 0 bases, with 13 bases remaining between them. The germline gives CDR1 SGHRS, CDR2 YFSETQ. This CDR3 is CASPLGQLNTEAFF. The CDR3 DNA is TGCGCCAGCCCCTTGGGCCAGTTGAACACTGAAGCTTTCTTT.